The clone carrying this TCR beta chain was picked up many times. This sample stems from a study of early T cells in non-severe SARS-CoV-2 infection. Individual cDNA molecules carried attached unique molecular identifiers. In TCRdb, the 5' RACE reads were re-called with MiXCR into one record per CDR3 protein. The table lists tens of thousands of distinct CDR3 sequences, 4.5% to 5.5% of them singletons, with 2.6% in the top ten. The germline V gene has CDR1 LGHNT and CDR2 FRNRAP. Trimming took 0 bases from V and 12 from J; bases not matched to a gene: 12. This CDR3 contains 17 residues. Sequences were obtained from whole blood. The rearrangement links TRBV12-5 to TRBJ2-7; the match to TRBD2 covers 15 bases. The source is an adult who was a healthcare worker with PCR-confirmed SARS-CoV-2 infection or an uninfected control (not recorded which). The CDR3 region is CASGLVTGGLAGGPWYF. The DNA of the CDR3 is TGTGCTAGTGGTTTGGTTACGGGAGGACTAGCGGGAGGGCCGTGGTACTTC.